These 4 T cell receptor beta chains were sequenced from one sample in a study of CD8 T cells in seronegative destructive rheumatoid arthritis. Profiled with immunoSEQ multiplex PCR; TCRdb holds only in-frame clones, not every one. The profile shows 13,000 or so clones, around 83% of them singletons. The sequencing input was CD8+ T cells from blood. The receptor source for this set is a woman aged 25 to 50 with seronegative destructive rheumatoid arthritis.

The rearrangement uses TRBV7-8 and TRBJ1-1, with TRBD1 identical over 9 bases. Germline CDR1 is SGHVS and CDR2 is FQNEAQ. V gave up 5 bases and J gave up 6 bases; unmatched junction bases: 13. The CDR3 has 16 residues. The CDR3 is CASSHYQGTGRAEAFF. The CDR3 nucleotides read TGTGCCAGCAGCCATTATCAAGGGACAGGGAGGGCTGAAGCTTTCTTT.

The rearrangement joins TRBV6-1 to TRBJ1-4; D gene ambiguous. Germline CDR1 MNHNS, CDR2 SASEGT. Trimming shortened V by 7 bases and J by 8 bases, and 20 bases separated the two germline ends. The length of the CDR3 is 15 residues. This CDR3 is CASTDRPASSEKLFF. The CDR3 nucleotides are TGTGCCAGCACCGATCGCCCAGCTAGCAGCGAAAAACTGTTTTTT.

The CDR3 bases are TGCGCCAGCAGCGGCCATGGGGACTCCGACCTCTACAATGAGCAGTTCTTC. Amino acid sequence: CASSGHGDSDLYNEQFF. The chain couples TRBV5-1 to TRBJ2-1; TRBD2 might be the D (6 bases). Germline CDR1 reads SGHRS; CDR2 reads YFSETQ. The V end lost 4 bases, the J end lost 3 bases, and 20 bases lay between the germline ends. The CDR3 spans 17 residues.

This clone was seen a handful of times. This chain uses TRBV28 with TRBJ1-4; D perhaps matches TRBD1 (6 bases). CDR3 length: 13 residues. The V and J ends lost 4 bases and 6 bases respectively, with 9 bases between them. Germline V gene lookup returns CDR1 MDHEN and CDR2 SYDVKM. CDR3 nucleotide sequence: TGTGCCAGCAGTTCCAGGGGATATGAAAAACTGTTTTTT. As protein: CASSSRGYEKLFF.